These T cell receptor beta chains were read from a single sample in a study of blood T cells in healthy people across ages. TCRdb reprocessed the 5' RACE reads with MiXCR, giving one entry per CDR3 protein. The repertoire holds about 1.4 million distinct CDR3 sequences, 59% seen once, with over 6.5% in the top ten. Material for sequencing was blood. The receptors come from a man between 18 and 35 years old in good health. The CDR3 runs from the conserved cysteine through the conserved F or W. Fields, in order: V gene, clone size, D gene, J gene, CDR3 DNA, CDR3 protein. D genes are given only for firm matches. Rows may omit the clone size; those that give it use once, few, many or a size class.

v_gene: TRBV2
abundance: NA
d_gene: TRBD2
j_gene: TRBJ2-4
CDR3nt: TGTGCCAGCAGTGAATTGGGTGAACTAGCGGGGAAAAACATTCAGTACTTC
CDR3aa: CASSELGELAGKNIQYF

v_gene: TRBV27
abundance: NA
d_gene: NA
j_gene: TRBJ2-1
CDR3nt: TGTGCCAGCAGTTTCTCACCGACACCGAGCTCCTACAATGAGCAGTTCTTC
CDR3aa: CASSFSPTPSSYNEQFF

v_gene: TRBV18
abundance: NA
d_gene: NA
j_gene: TRBJ1-2
CDR3nt: TGTGCCAGCTCACCACTTGGGGGCAGTAACTATGGCTACACCTTC
CDR3aa: CASSPLGGSNYGYTF

v_gene: TRBV5-1
abundance: many
d_gene: NA
j_gene: TRBJ2-1
CDR3nt: TGCGCCAGCAGCTTGAACTACAATGAGCAGTTCTTC
CDR3aa: CASSLNYNEQFF

v_gene: TRBV27
abundance: NA
d_gene: TRBD2
j_gene: TRBJ2-7
CDR3nt: TGTGCCAGCAGTGCCCTCCTAGCGGGAAAATACAATGAGCAGTACTTC
CDR3aa: CASSALLAGKYNEQYF

v_gene: TRBV29-1
abundance: NA
d_gene: NA
j_gene: TRBJ2-7
CDR3nt: TGCAGCACTGCCCAAGACACCTACTACGAGCAGTACTTC
CDR3aa: CSTAQDTYYEQYF

v_gene: TRBV27
abundance: NA
d_gene: TRBD1
j_gene: TRBJ2-7
CDR3nt: TGTGCCAGCAGTTTATCGAGGACAGGCTACGAGCAGTACTTC
CDR3aa: CASSLSRTGYEQYF

v_gene: TRBV20-1
abundance: NA
d_gene: TRBD2
j_gene: TRBJ2-7
CDR3nt: TGCAGTGCTAGGAAACTAGCGGGAGGGAATCTCTACGAGCAGTACTTC
CDR3aa: CSARKLAGGNLYEQYF

v_gene: TRBV12-3/TRBV12-4
abundance: NA
d_gene: TRBD1
j_gene: TRBJ2-7
CDR3nt: TGTGCCAGCAGTAGGACAGGACTCGGCTACGAGCAGTACTTC
CDR3aa: CASSRTGLGYEQYF

v_gene: TRBV4-1
abundance: few
d_gene: NA
j_gene: TRBJ2-5
CDR3nt: TGCGCCAGCAGCCCCACACTAGTCTGGGAGACCCAGTACTTC
CDR3aa: CASSPTLVWETQYF

v_gene: TRBV28
abundance: NA
d_gene: NA
j_gene: TRBJ2-3
CDR3nt: TGTGCCAGCAGTTTCTTCCGAAGCTCGGGGACAGATACGCAGTATTTT
CDR3aa: CASSFFRSSGTDTQYF

v_gene: TRBV29-1
abundance: NA
d_gene: NA
j_gene: TRBJ2-3
CDR3nt: TGCAGCCCCCGGCTCCAGGGTGCGGTATGCACAGAAACGCAGTATTTT
CDR3aa: CSPRLQGAVCTETQYF

v_gene: TRBV6-1
abundance: few
d_gene: TRBD2
j_gene: TRBJ2-1
CDR3nt: TGTGCCAGCAGTCCAACTAGCGGGTTCTACAATGAGCAGTTCTTC
CDR3aa: CASSPTSGFYNEQFF

v_gene: TRBV7-9
abundance: NA
d_gene: NA
j_gene: TRBJ2-7
CDR3nt: TGTGCCAGCAGCCCCCTTTCGCCCCACGAGCAGTACTTC
CDR3aa: CASSPLSPHEQYF

v_gene: TRBV14
abundance: NA
d_gene: NA
j_gene: TRBJ1-5
CDR3nt: TGTGCCAGCAGCTATTCTTGGCCTCGGGGGCACGATAGCAATCAGCCCCAGCATTTT
CDR3aa: CASSYSWPRGHDSNQPQHF

v_gene: TRBV10-3
abundance: NA
d_gene: NA
j_gene: TRBJ1-1
CDR3nt: TGTGCCATCAGTGAAGGAGGGTCGAGGGCCCTGAACACTGAAGCTTTCTTT
CDR3aa: CAISEGGSRALNTEAFF

v_gene: TRBV4-1
abundance: NA
d_gene: NA
j_gene: TRBJ2-7
CDR3nt: TGCGCCAGCAGCCAACTCGAGGTCCAGGGGCGTTCCTACGAGCAGTACTTC
CDR3aa: CASSQLEVQGRSYEQYF

v_gene: TRBV7-2
abundance: NA
d_gene: TRBD2
j_gene: TRBJ2-3
CDR3nt: TGTGCCAGCAGCTCCCCTAGCGGGATAAGAACAGATACGCAGTATTTT
CDR3aa: CASSSPSGIRTDTQYF

v_gene: TRBV20-1
abundance: NA
d_gene: TRBD2
j_gene: TRBJ2-3
CDR3nt: TGCAGTGCTAGAGAAGCCAAGGGACTAGCGGGAGATACGCAGTATTTT
CDR3aa: CSAREAKGLAGDTQYF

v_gene: TRBV7-6
abundance: NA
d_gene: NA
j_gene: TRBJ2-3
CDR3nt: TGTGCCAGCAGCTTAGGCCGCCTCGCCCCCGATACGCAGTATTTT
CDR3aa: CASSLGRLAPDTQYF

v_gene: TRBV3-1
abundance: NA
d_gene: NA
j_gene: TRBJ2-2
CDR3nt: TGTGCCAGCAGCCAAGCGAGGGCGAACACCGGGGAGCTGTTTTTT
CDR3aa: CASSQARANTGELFF

v_gene: TRBV6-5
abundance: NA
d_gene: NA
j_gene: TRBJ1-1
CDR3nt: TGTGCCAGCAACAACCTCGGGAACACTGAAGCTTTCTTT
CDR3aa: CASNNLGNTEAFF

v_gene: TRBV12-3/TRBV12-4
abundance: NA
d_gene: TRBD1
j_gene: TRBJ1-2
CDR3nt: TGTGCCTTACAAGAGGAGGGGGCTTGGGGCTACACCTTC
CDR3aa: CALQEEGAWGYTF

v_gene: TRBV6-1
abundance: NA
d_gene: NA
j_gene: TRBJ2-6
CDR3nt: TGTGCCAGCAGGGGAGTTTCTGGGGCCAACGTCCTGACTTTC
CDR3aa: CASRGVSGANVLTF

v_gene: TRBV25-1
abundance: NA
d_gene: NA
j_gene: TRBJ1-1
CDR3nt: TGTGCCAGCAGTGAACACGTAGCGAACACTGAAGCTTTCTTT
CDR3aa: CASSEHVANTEAFF

v_gene: TRBV9
abundance: NA
d_gene: NA
j_gene: TRBJ2-7
CDR3nt: TGTGCCAGCAGCGTAGCGCCAAATTCCTACGAGCAGTACTTC
CDR3aa: CASSVAPNSYEQYF

v_gene: TRBV6-2/TRBV6-3
abundance: NA
d_gene: NA
j_gene: TRBJ1-1
CDR3nt: TGTGCCAGCAGTTACTACATCCGACCGTATGAAGCTTTCTTT
CDR3aa: CASSYYIRPYEAFF

v_gene: TRBV7-2
abundance: few
d_gene: NA
j_gene: TRBJ2-7
CDR3nt: TGTGCCAGCAGTTTAGCATCGGGGAGATACGAGCAGTACTTC
CDR3aa: CASSLASGRYEQYF

v_gene: TRBV13
abundance: few
d_gene: NA
j_gene: TRBJ2-1
CDR3nt: TGTGCCAGCAGATCTGAGTACAATGAGCAGTTCTTC
CDR3aa: CASRSEYNEQFF

v_gene: TRBV3-1
abundance: NA
d_gene: NA
j_gene: TRBJ2-4
CDR3nt: TGTGCCAGCAGCCAACAATCCCCCGGGGGAGAGCAGTACTTC
CDR3aa: CASSQQSPGGEQYF

v_gene: TRBV27
abundance: once
d_gene: TRBD2
j_gene: TRBJ2-2
CDR3nt: TGTGCCACCACCCGAGGGACTACCAACACCGGGGAGCTGTTTTTT
CDR3aa: CATTRGTTNTGELFF

v_gene: TRBV10-3
abundance: NA
d_gene: NA
j_gene: TRBJ1-2
CDR3nt: TGTGCCATCAGCGCAGGAGGTCTTAACTATGGCTACACCTTC
CDR3aa: CAISAGGLNYGYTF

v_gene: TRBV19
abundance: once
d_gene: NA
j_gene: TRBJ1-2
CDR3nt: TGTGCCAGCGACGGCTCCTATGGCTACACCTTC
CDR3aa: CASDGSYGYTF

v_gene: TRBV25-1
abundance: NA
d_gene: NA
j_gene: TRBJ1-6
CDR3nt: TGTGCCAGCCGGGCCTTAGGAAGTTCACCCCTCCACTTT
CDR3aa: CASRALGSSPLHF

v_gene: TRBV19
abundance: once
d_gene: NA
j_gene: TRBJ2-7
CDR3nt: TGTGCCAGTAGCGTATCTGGGGGATTAAACGAGCAGTACTTC
CDR3aa: CASSVSGGLNEQYF

v_gene: TRBV25-1
abundance: NA
d_gene: NA
j_gene: TRBJ2-3
CDR3nt: TGTGCCAGCAGTGAATTGACGGGGGATAGCACAGATACGCAGTATTTT
CDR3aa: CASSELTGDSTDTQYF

v_gene: TRBV27
abundance: NA
d_gene: NA
j_gene: TRBJ1-6
CDR3nt: TGTGCCAGCAGTTTAAAAACGGAGCGGACCAGCTCCTATAATTCACCCCTCCACTTT
CDR3aa: CASSLKTERTSSYNSPLHF

v_gene: TRBV20-1
abundance: NA
d_gene: NA
j_gene: TRBJ1-2
CDR3nt: TGCAGTGCTAGAGAAGGCGGCTTTCAGGGCTACACCTTC
CDR3aa: CSAREGGFQGYTF

v_gene: TRBV7-2
abundance: NA
d_gene: NA
j_gene: TRBJ2-7
CDR3nt: TGTGCCAGCAGCGCGCACAGGGATGGTAACGAGCAGTACTTC
CDR3aa: CASSAHRDGNEQYF

v_gene: TRBV5-5
abundance: NA
d_gene: TRBD2
j_gene: TRBJ2-7
CDR3nt: TGTGCCAGCAGCCATCGGACTAGCGGGAAATACGAGCAGTACTTC
CDR3aa: CASSHRTSGKYEQYF

v_gene: TRBV27
abundance: NA
d_gene: NA
j_gene: TRBJ1-1
CDR3nt: TGTGCCAGCAAGACTTCGGGAGGGATGAACACTGAAGCTTTCTTT
CDR3aa: CASKTSGGMNTEAFF

v_gene: TRBV6-2/TRBV6-3
abundance: NA
d_gene: NA
j_gene: TRBJ2-7
CDR3nt: TGTGCCAGCAGTTACTCCCTGACACGTCCCTACGAGCAGTACTTC
CDR3aa: CASSYSLTRPYEQYF

v_gene: TRBV20-1
abundance: NA
d_gene: TRBD2
j_gene: TRBJ2-5
CDR3nt: TGCAGTGCCCCCCTAGCGGGATTCCAAGAGACCCAGTACTTC
CDR3aa: CSAPLAGFQETQYF

v_gene: TRBV7-9
abundance: once
d_gene: NA
j_gene: TRBJ1-2
CDR3nt: TGTGCCAGCAGCCGCCCTACGTCCTATGGCTACACCTTC
CDR3aa: CASSRPTSYGYTF

v_gene: TRBV20-1
abundance: NA
d_gene: NA
j_gene: TRBJ2-5
CDR3nt: TGCAGTGCTACCCCTAGCCTAGGAGCTTGGGGCCTCCAAGAGACCCAGTACTTC
CDR3aa: CSATPSLGAWGLQETQYF

v_gene: TRBV21-1
abundance: NA
d_gene: NA
j_gene: TRBJ2-3
CDR3nt: TGTGCCAGCAGCAGGTCCTCTAGCGGGAGTGGGGCTTGGGAGCAGTATTTT
CDR3aa: CASSRSSSGSGAWEQYF

v_gene: TRBV10-3
abundance: NA
d_gene: TRBD2
j_gene: TRBJ2-1
CDR3nt: TGTGCCATCAGTGAACCGGCAGGGCTAGCGGGAATCAATGAGCAGTTCTTC
CDR3aa: CAISEPAGLAGINEQFF

v_gene: TRBV9
abundance: NA
d_gene: TRBD1
j_gene: TRBJ1-2
CDR3nt: TGTGCCAGCAGCGCGACAACCGGGACAGGGGTCTATGGCTACACCTTC
CDR3aa: CASSATTGTGVYGYTF

v_gene: TRBV10-2
abundance: NA
d_gene: NA
j_gene: TRBJ2-2
CDR3nt: TGCGCCAGCAGGCTAAGACTGGGCGACACCGGGGAGCTGTTTTTT
CDR3aa: CASRLRLGDTGELFF

v_gene: TRBV12-3/TRBV12-4
abundance: NA
d_gene: TRBD1
j_gene: TRBJ1-2
CDR3nt: TGTGCCAGCAGTTCAACTAGGACAGGGACTTCGGATGGCTACACCTTC
CDR3aa: CASSSTRTGTSDGYTF

v_gene: TRBV20-1
abundance: NA
d_gene: TRBD2
j_gene: TRBJ2-7
CDR3nt: TGCAGTGCTAGGATTCTAGCGGGATACACCTACGAGCAGTACTTC
CDR3aa: CSARILAGYTYEQYF

v_gene: TRBV6-5
abundance: NA
d_gene: NA
j_gene: TRBJ1-6
CDR3nt: TGTGCCAGCCATTCCGGGGCGAAGTCACCCCTCCACTTT
CDR3aa: CASHSGAKSPLHF

v_gene: TRBV25-1
abundance: NA
d_gene: NA
j_gene: TRBJ1-1
CDR3nt: TGTGCCACCATAGCCTTGTCGAGTAAGACAGGAGGTTACCCTGAAGCTTTCTTT
CDR3aa: CATIALSSKTGGYPEAFF

v_gene: TRBV20-1
abundance: NA
d_gene: NA
j_gene: TRBJ1-1
CDR3nt: TGCAGTGTTTCTTGGGACACTGAAGCTTTCTTT
CDR3aa: CSVSWDTEAFF

v_gene: TRBV10-1
abundance: NA
d_gene: NA
j_gene: TRBJ2-7
CDR3nt: TGCGCCAGCAGCCGGGATCCCCGTCGCGAGCAGTACTTC
CDR3aa: CASSRDPRREQYF